This T cell receptor (beta chain) was identified in a study of shared clonotypes between healthy human individuals. Study results and caveats: Non-shared clonotypes showed lower generation probabilities than clonotypes common to all four donors.

Deep level was the assay's run setting. This table comes from immunoSEQ multiplex PCR, and its TCRdb copy is limited to in-frame clones, with some not included. The sample has 780,000 or so clones, over 60% seen once. V shed 4 bases and J 5 bases; nucleotides not matched to a gene: 9. Germline V gene lookup returns CDR1 KGHSH and CDR2 LQKENI. The CDR3 runs to 16 residues. On this clone itself: Its antigen is currently unknown.

The source is a woman younger than 45 in good health. The source material was memory CD4+ T cells sorted from blood. Subset: CD45RA-negative fraction. The chain employs TRBV18 and TRBJ2-1; 9 bases match TRBD2. This CDR3 is CASSLDRGRGDNEQFF. In DNA form, the CDR3 reads TGTGCCAGCTCACTTGACCGCGGGAGGGGAGACAATGAGCAGTTCTTC. Drawing the rest from reference TRBV18 and TRBJ2-1, the complete variable domain is NAGVMQNPRHLVRRRGQEARLRCSPMKGHSHVYWYRQLPEEGLKFMVYLQKENIIDESGMPKERFSAEFPKEGPSILRIQQVVRGDSAAYFCASSLDRGRGDNEQFFGPGTRLTVL.